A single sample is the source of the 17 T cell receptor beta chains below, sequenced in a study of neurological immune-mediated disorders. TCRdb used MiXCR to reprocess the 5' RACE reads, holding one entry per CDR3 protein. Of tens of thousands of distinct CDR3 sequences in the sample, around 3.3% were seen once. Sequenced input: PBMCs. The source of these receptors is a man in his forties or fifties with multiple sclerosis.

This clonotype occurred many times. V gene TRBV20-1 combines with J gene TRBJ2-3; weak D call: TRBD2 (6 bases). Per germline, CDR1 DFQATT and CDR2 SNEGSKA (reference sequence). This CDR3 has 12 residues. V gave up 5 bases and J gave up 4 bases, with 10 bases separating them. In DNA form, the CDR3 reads TGCAGTGCTCCGACTAGTTCAGATACGCAGTATTTT. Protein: CSAPTSSDTQYF.

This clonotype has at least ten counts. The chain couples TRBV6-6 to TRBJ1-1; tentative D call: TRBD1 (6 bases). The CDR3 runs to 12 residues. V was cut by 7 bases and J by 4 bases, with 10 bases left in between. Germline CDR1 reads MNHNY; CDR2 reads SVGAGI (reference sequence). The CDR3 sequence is CASKQGSTEAFF. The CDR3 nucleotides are TGTGCCAGCAAACAGGGTAGCACTGAAGCTTTCTTT.

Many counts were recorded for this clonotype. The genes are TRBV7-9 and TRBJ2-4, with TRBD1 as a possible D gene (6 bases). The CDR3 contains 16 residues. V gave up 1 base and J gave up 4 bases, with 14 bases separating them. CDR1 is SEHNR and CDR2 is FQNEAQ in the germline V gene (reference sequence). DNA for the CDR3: TGTGCCAGCAGCTTAGGTGTAGGACAGAGAAAAAACATTCAGTACTTC. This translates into CASSLGVGQRKNIQYF. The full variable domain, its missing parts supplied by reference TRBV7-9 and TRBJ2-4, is DTGVSQNPRHKITKRGQNVTFRCDPISEHNRLYWYRQTLGQGPEFLTYFQNEAQLEKSRLLSDRFSAERPKGSFSTLEIQRTEQGDSAMYLCASSLGVGQRKNIQYFGAGTRLSVL.

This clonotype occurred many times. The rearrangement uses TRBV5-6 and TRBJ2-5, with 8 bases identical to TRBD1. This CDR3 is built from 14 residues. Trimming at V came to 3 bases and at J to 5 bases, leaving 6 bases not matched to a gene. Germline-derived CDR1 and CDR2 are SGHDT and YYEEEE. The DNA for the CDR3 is TGTGCCAGCAGCTCGACCGACAGGGGTGAGACCCAGTACTTC. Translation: CASSSTDRGETQYF.

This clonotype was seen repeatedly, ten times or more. The CDR3 protein is CASSQQVTDYEQYF. The CDR3 DNA follows: TGCGCCAGCAGCCAACAAGTGACTGACTACGAGCAGTACTTC. The chain carries TRBV5-1 and TRBJ2-7; D gene unclear. The V end was cut by 4 bases, the J end by 3 bases, with 14 bases between. This CDR3 spans 14 amino acids. CDR1 is SGHRS, CDR2 YFSETQ, per germline.

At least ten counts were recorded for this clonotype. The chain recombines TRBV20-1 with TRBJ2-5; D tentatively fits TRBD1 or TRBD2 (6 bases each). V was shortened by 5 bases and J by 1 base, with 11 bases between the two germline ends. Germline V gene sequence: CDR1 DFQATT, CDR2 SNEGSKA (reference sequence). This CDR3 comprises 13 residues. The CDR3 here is CSASGATQETQYF. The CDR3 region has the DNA TGCAGTGCTTCGGGGGCGACCCAAGAGACCCAGTACTTC.

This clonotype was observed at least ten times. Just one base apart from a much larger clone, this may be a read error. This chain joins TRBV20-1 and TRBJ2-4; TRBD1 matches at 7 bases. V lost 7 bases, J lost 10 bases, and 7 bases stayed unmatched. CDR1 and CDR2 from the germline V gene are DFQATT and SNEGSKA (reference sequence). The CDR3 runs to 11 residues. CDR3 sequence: CSVSGGKIQYF. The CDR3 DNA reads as TGCAGTGTTTCAGGGGGAAAAATTCAGTACTTC.

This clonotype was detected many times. CDR3 sequence: CASSLARGARSAFF. The CDR3 bases are TGTGCCAGCAGTTTAGCTCGGGGGGCGAGGTCGGCTTTCTTT. V is TRBV27 and J is TRBJ1-1, with D possibly TRBD1 on 6 matching bases. Germline V gene data show CDR1 as MNHEY and CDR2 as SMNVEV (reference sequence). The CDR3 length is 14 residues. V lost 2 bases to trimming and J lost 11 bases, with 18 bases between them.

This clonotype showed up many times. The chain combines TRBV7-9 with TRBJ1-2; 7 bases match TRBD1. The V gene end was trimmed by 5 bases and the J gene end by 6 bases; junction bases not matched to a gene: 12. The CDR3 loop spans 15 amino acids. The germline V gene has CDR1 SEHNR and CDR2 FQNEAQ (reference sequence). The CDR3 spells CASSTQGQQTDGYTF. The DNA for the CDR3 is TGTGCCAGCAGCACGCAGGGACAGCAGACGGATGGCTACACCTTC. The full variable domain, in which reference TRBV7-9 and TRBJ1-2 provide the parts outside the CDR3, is DTGVSQNPRHKITKRGQNVTFRCDPISEHNRLYWYRQTLGQGPEFLTYFQNEAQLEKSRLLSDRFSAERPKGSFSTLEIQRTEQGDSAMYLCASSTQGQQTDGYTFGSGTRLTVV.

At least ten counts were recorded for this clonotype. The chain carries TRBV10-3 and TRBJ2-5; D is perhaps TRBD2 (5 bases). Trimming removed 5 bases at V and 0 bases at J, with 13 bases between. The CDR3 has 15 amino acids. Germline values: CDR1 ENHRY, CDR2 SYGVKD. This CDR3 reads CAISPLGGYQETQYF. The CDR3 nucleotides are TGTGCCATCAGTCCCCTAGGAGGATACCAAGAGACCCAGTACTTC.

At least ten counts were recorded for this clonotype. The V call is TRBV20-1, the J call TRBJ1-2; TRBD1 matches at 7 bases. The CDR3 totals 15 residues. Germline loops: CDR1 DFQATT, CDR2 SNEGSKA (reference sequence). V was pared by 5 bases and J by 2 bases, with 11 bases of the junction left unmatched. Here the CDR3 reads CSAGGGNRGNYGYTF. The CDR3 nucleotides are TGCAGTGCTGGGGGGGGGAACAGGGGAAACTATGGCTACACCTTC.

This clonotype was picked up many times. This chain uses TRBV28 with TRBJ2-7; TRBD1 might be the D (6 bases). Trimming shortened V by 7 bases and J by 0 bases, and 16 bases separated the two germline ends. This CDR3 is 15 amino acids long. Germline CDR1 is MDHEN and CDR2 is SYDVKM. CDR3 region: CASTAPGASSYEQYF. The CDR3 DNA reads TGTGCCAGCACCGCACCAGGGGCTAGCTCCTACGAGCAGTACTTC. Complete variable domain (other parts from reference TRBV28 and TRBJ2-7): DVKVTQSSRYLVKRTGEKVFLECVQDMDHENMFWYRQDPGLGLRLIYFSYDVKMKEKGDIPEGYSVSREKKERFSLILESASTNQTSMYLCASTAPGASSYEQYFGPGTRLTVT.

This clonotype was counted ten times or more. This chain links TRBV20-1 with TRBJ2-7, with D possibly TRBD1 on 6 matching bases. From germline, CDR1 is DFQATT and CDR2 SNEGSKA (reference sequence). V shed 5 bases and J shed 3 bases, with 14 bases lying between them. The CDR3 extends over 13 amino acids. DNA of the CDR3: TGCAGTGCTCCCGGGACATTGTTCTACGAGCAGTACTTC. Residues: CSAPGTLFYEQYF.

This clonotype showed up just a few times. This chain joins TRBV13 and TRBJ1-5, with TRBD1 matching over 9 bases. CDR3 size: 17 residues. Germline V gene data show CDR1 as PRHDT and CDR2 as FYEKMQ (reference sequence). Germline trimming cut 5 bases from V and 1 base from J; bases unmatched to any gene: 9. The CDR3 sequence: CASSPRDRVTSNQPQHF. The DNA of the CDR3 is TGTGCCAGCAGCCCCAGGGACAGGGTTACGAGCAATCAGCCCCAGCATTTT.

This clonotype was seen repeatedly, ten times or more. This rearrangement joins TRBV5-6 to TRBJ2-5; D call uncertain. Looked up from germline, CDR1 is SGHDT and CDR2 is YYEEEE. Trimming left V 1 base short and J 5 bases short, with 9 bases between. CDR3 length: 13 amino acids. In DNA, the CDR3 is TGTGCCAGCAGCTTGAACACCCCGGAGACCCAGTACTTC. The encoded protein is CASSLNTPETQYF.

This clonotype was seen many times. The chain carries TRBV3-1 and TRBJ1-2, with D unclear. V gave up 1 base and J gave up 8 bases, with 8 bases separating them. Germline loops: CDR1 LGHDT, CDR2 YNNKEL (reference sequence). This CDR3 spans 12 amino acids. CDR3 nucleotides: TGTGCCAGCAGCCAAGCGGAGGGCGGCTACACCTTC. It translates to CASSQAEGGYTF.

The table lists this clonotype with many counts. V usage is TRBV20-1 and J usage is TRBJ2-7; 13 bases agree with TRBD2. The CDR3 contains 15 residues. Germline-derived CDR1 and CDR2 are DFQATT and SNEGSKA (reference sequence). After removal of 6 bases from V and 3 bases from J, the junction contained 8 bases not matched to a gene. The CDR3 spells CSAEGTSGVHYEQYF. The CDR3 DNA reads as TGCAGTGCGGAGGGGACTAGCGGGGTCCACTACGAGCAGTACTTC.